The next 28 T cell receptor beta chains were all read from a single sample in a study of T cells after yellow fever vaccination. One entry per CDR3 protein, called by TCRdb with MiXCR from the 5' RACE reads. The repertoire holds 400,000 or so distinct CDR3 sequences, with around 10% as singletons. Here the sequenced sample was PBMCs, taken on the day of the first yellow fever vaccination. All receptors come from a man aged 18 to 30 who received the YFV17D yellow fever vaccine.

The V gene is TRBV11-3, the J gene TRBJ2-1; a possible D gene is TRBD1 (5 bases). Looked up from germline, CDR1 is SGHNT and CDR2 is YENEEA. The CDR3 is made up of 16 amino acids. Trimming removed 1 base from V and 4 bases from J, with 14 bases in between. CDR3 residues: CASSLGDRSLYNEQFF. DNA for the CDR3: TGTGCCAGCAGCTTAGGAGACAGATCATTATACAATGAGCAGTTCTTC.

Details on this clonotype: An end of the junction differs from the germline gene, which may be a read error. The chain carries TRBV7-3 and TRBJ2-2; a weak D match, TRBD2 (7 bases). CDR1 and CDR2 from the germline V gene are SGHTA and FQGTGA. This CDR3 has 16 amino acids. The CDR3 spells CASSLRGGANAGELFF. CDR3 coding DNA: TGTGCCAGCAGCTTAAGAGGGGGGGCGAACGCCGGGGAGCTGTTTTTT. The full variable domain, in which reference TRBV7-3 and TRBJ2-2 provide the parts outside the CDR3, is GAGVSQTPSNKVTEKGKYVELRCDPISGHTALYWYRQSLGQGPEFLIYFQGTGAADDSGLPNDRFFAVRPEGSVSTLKIQRTERGDSAVYLCASSLRGGANAGELFFGEGSRLTVL.

About this clonotype: Being one base from a much bigger clone, this may be a read error. The rearrangement uses TRBV6-2 or TRBV6-3 and TRBJ2-5; TRBD2 aligns across 8 bases. The CDR3 is made up of 17 amino acids. In germline, CDR1 is MNHEY, CDR2 SVGEGT. The CDR3 is CASSYRPWTSLGENQYF. The CDR3 bases are TGTGCCAGCAGTTACCGACCTTGGACTAGCCTCGGGGAGAACCAGTACTTC.

The chain uses TRBV13 and TRBJ2-1, with D tentatively TRBD2 (5 bases). The V and J ends lost 5 bases and 8 bases respectively, with 19 bases between them. The CDR3 runs 15 residues. Germline values: CDR1 PRHDT, CDR2 FYEKMQ (reference sequence). The chain's CDR3 is CASSRILPGFDEQFF. The CDR3 region has the DNA TGTGCCAGCAGCCGGATTCTACCGGGGTTCGATGAGCAGTTCTTC.

There are a few counts of this clonotype. The chain employs TRBV15 and TRBJ2-7; D is possibly TRBD1 (5 bases). Germline V gene sequence: CDR1 LNHNV, CDR2 YYDKDF (reference sequence). CDR3 length equals 14 residues. V dropped 4 bases and J dropped 2 bases, with 12 bases sitting between them. This chain's CDR3 is CATSTNRIPYEQYV. In DNA form, the CDR3 reads TGTGCCACCAGCACCAACAGGATCCCCTACGAGCAGTACGTC.

This clonotype was seen only a few times. The chain joins TRBV12-5 to TRBJ1-4; the D is unclear. The V gene's germline CDR1 is LGHNT and CDR2 FRNRAP. The CDR3 runs 15 residues. The ends were cut back, 4 bases at V and 3 bases at J, with 12 bases in the middle. Here the CDR3 reads CASGSPGAANEKLFF. The CDR3 bases are TGTGCTAGTGGTTCCCCAGGAGCAGCTAATGAAAAACTGTTTTTT.

This clonotype turned up a few times. V is TRBV20-1 and J is TRBJ2-2; D might be TRBD1 or TRBD2, each matching 7 bases. Germline assignment: CDR1 DFQATT and CDR2 SNEGSKA (reference sequence). V gave up 6 bases and J gave up 3 bases, with 17 bases separating them. This CDR3 is 15 amino acids long. Written as DNA, the CDR3 is TGCAGTGCGGCCAGGGGGGGGACCCACACCGGGGAGCTGTTTTTT. Protein: CSAARGGTHTGELFF.

This clonotype was seen ten or more times. The chain uses TRBV20-1 and TRBJ2-1; 7 nucleotides line up with TRBD2. Germline assignment: CDR1 DFQATT and CDR2 SNEGSKA (reference sequence). This CDR3 is built from 15 residues. The V and J ends lost 0 bases and 4 bases, in that order; junction bases with no gene match: 6. Here the CDR3 DNA reads TGCAGTGCTAGAGATCCCAGCGGGGCGTACAATGAGCAGTTCTTC. Residues: CSARDPSGAYNEQFF.

This clonotype has more than one count but fewer than ten. CDR3 DNA: TGTGCCACCACCCCTAGCGGCACAGATACGCAGTATTTT. Translating gives CATTPSGTDTQYF. The chain recombines TRBV24-1 with TRBJ2-3, with D perhaps matching TRBD2 (6 bases). The germline CDR1 and CDR2 sequences are KGHDR and SFDVKD. CDR3 length: 13 amino acids. Trimming removed 8 bases at V and 1 base at J, with 9 bases between.

The table lists this clonotype with a few counts. The chain couples TRBV7-6 to TRBJ1-1; 8 bases match TRBD1. Germline trimming cut 3 bases from V and 4 bases from J; bases unmatched to any gene: 13. The V gene's germline CDR1 is SGHVS and CDR2 FNYEAQ. The CDR3 is made up of 17 amino acids. The CDR3 region has the DNA TGTGCCAGCAGCTTTGGCCCCGGACAGGGAAGGGGCACTGAAGCTTTCTTT. It is translated as CASSFGPGQGRGTEAFF.

This clonotype occurred many times. This chain joins TRBV7-2 and TRBJ1-6; D gene uncertain. The CDR3 consists of 13 residues. Germline V lookup: CDR1 SGHTA, CDR2 FQGNSA. Trimming pared 3 bases from V and 6 bases from J, leaving 6 bases between. The CDR3 here is CASSFRINSPLHF. The DNA for the CDR3 is TGTGCCAGCAGCTTCCGGATTAATTCACCCCTCCACTTT. Filled out from reference TRBV7-2 and TRBJ1-6, the complete variable domain reads GAGVSQSPSNKVTEKGKDVELRCDPISGHTALYWYRQSLGQGLEFLIYFQGNSAPDKSGLPSDRFSAERTGGSVSTLTIQRTQQEDSAVYLCASSFRINSPLHFGNGTRLTVT.

This clonotype was counted between two and nine times. The V gene is TRBV10-1, the J gene TRBJ2-3, with 8 bases fitting TRBD1. V was pared by 3 bases and J by 8 bases, with 4 bases of the junction left unmatched. The CDR3 has 13 residues. CDR1 and CDR2 (germline): WNHNN, SYGVQD (reference sequence). CDR3 DNA: TGCGCCAGCAGTGACCACGACAGGGGTACGCAGTATTTT. Translating it yields CASSDHDRGTQYF.

The CDR3 region has the DNA TGCAGTGCTCTGGGGACAGGGAGCACAACCCTCCACTTT. Residues: CSALGTGSTTLHF. The chain carries TRBV20-1 and TRBJ1-6; 9 bases are shared with TRBD1. The germline CDR1 and CDR2 sequences are DFQATT and SNEGSKA (reference sequence). The CDR3 totals 13 residues. Unmatched junction bases numbered 10, after V lost 5 bases and J lost 14 bases.

This clonotype was counted between two and nine times. The rearrangement links TRBV9 to TRBJ2-1; tentative D call: TRBD2 (5 bases). Trimming took 6 bases from V and 8 from J, leaving 15 bases between them. From germline, CDR1 is SGDLS and CDR2 YYNGEE. The CDR3 extends over 13 amino acids. The CDR3 nucleotides are TGTGCCAGCACCCCGCCGGGGATGGATGAGCAGTTCTTC. It encodes CASTPPGMDEQFF. The full variable domain, in which reference TRBV9 and TRBJ2-1 provide the parts outside the CDR3, is DSGVTQTPKHLITATGQRVTLRCSPRSGDLSVYWYQQSLDQGLQFLIQYYNGEERAKGNILERFSAQQFPDLHSELNLSSLELGDSALYFCASTPPGMDEQFFGPGTRLTVL.

This clonotype was recorded many times. The J gene is TRBJ2-7, the V gene TRBV20-1; weak D call: TRBD1 (5 bases). The V end lost 3 bases, the J end lost 2 bases, and 8 bases lay between the germline ends. The CDR3 runs to 12 residues. CDR1 DFQATT and CDR2 SNEGSKA come from the germline V gene (reference sequence). CDR3 protein: CSARTAAYEQYF. The DNA of the CDR3 is TGCAGTGCTAGGACAGCTGCCTACGAGCAGTACTTC.

The chain couples TRBV28 to TRBJ1-2; D gene unclear. The V gene lost 2 bases and the J gene lost 3 bases, with 7 bases spanning the gap. CDR1 and CDR2 from the germline V gene are MDHEN and SYDVKM. The CDR3 extends over 13 amino acids. Here the CDR3 reads CASSLMADYGYTF. DNA for the CDR3: TGTGCCAGCAGTTTAATGGCCGACTATGGCTACACCTTC.

The table lists this clonotype with a few counts. The V gene is TRBV5-1, the J gene TRBJ2-7; D may match TRBD1 or TRBD2 (6 bases each). The V gene's germline CDR1 is SGHRS and CDR2 YFSETQ. The CDR3 is 13 residues long. V was trimmed by 0 bases and J by 7 bases, leaving 11 bases between them. The CDR3 DNA sequence: TGCGCCAGCAGCTTGGCGGGGGCAAATGAGCAGTACTTC. Protein: CASSLAGANEQYF.

This clonotype was found a few times. The rearrangement joins TRBV6-5 to TRBJ2-1; D possibly corresponds to TRBD1 (5 bases). Per germline, CDR1 MNHEY and CDR2 SVGAGI. CDR3 size: 12 residues. V dropped 4 bases and J dropped 14 bases, with 15 bases sitting between them. CDR3 in amino acids: CASSLRGAREFF. CDR3 DNA: TGTGCCAGCAGTTTACGTGGGGCCCGAGAGTTCTTC.

CDR3 region: CASSQYSVPTNEKLFF. Here the CDR3 DNA reads TGTGCCAGTAGTCAATACAGCGTCCCAACTAATGAAAAACTGTTTTTT. This chain links TRBV19 with TRBJ1-4; D ambiguous. Germline lookup yields CDR1 LNHDA and CDR2 SQIVND (reference sequence). V lost 5 bases, J lost 0 bases, and 13 bases lay in between. The CDR3 extends over 16 amino acids.

The chain is built from TRBV20-1 and TRBJ2-5, with 12 bases that match TRBD1. The CDR3 consists of 17 residues. From germline, CDR1 is DFQATT and CDR2 SNEGSKA (reference sequence). Trimming took 3 bases from V and 5 from J; bases not matched to a gene: 13. DNA for the CDR3: TGCAGTGCTAGGGCCCCGGGAGGGACAGGGGGCGTGGAGACCCAGTACTTC. This gives the protein CSARAPGGTGGVETQYF.

This chain connects TRBV10-3 to TRBJ2-5; 11 bases map to TRBD1. There are 14 residues in the CDR3. The germline CDR1 and CDR2 sequences are ENHRY and SYGVKD. The V segment lost 11 bases and the J segment 2 bases; nucleotides outside the gene matches: 7. The CDR3 nucleotides read TGTGCCTCACGGGACAGGGGGACGCAAGAGACCCAGTACTTC. It encodes CASRDRGTQETQYF.

The chain carries TRBV20-1 and TRBJ1-3; D gene uncertain. The V and J ends lost 5 bases and 2 bases respectively, with 7 bases between them. The CDR3 contains 12 residues. Germline CDR1 is DFQATT and CDR2 is SNEGSKA (reference sequence). The CDR3, as DNA: TGCAGTGCTCTGGCCACTGGAAACACCATATATTTT. Encoded protein: CSALATGNTIYF.

The genes are TRBV2 and TRBJ2-1; tentative D call: TRBD2 (7 bases). The CDR3 is 16 residues long. CDR1 is SNHLY and CDR2 is FYNNEI in the germline V gene. Trimming shortened V by 1 base and J by 0 bases, and 10 bases separated the two germline ends. Here the CDR3 reads CASSEGGGLSYNEQFF. In DNA, the CDR3 is TGTGCCAGCAGTGAAGGCGGGGGCCTCTCCTACAATGAGCAGTTCTTC.

The chain uses TRBV7-2 and TRBJ2-5, with a tentative D call TRBD2 (5 bases). Germline V lookup: CDR1 SGHTA, CDR2 FQGNSA. This CDR3 is 13 amino acids long. The V gene lost 8 bases and the J gene lost 5 bases, with 15 bases spanning the gap. The CDR3 is CASCRTFLETQYF. In nucleotides, the CDR3 is TGTGCCAGCTGTCGGACTTTTTTGGAGACCCAGTACTTC.

V is TRBV7-9 and J is TRBJ2-6; TRBD1 agrees at 8 bases. V lost 1 base to trimming and J lost 1 base; unmatched junction nucleotides: 3. The germline V gene has CDR1 SEHNR and CDR2 FQNEAQ (reference sequence). CDR3 length equals 17 residues. CDR3 loop: CASSLGTGTSGANVLTF. The CDR3, as DNA: TGTGCCAGCAGCTTAGGGACAGGGACGTCTGGGGCCAACGTCCTGACTTTC.

A few counts support this clonotype. This chain connects TRBV20-1 to TRBJ2-7; 11 bases are a match to TRBD2. V trimming: 7 bases; J trimming: 2 bases; junction bases outside the gene matches: 22. Germline V gene data show CDR1 as DFQATT and CDR2 as SNEGSKA (reference sequence). CDR3 size: 19 residues. Written as DNA, the CDR3 is TGCAGTGTGCGGTCGATCGGGCTAGCGGGGGGCAAAGTGGCCTACGAGCAGTACTTC. This encodes CSVRSIGLAGGKVAYEQYF.

The chain carries TRBV6-2 or TRBV6-3 and TRBJ2-5; 7 nucleotides match TRBD2. The junction had 6 bases not matched to a gene; V was cut back by 3 bases and J by 5 bases. In germline, CDR1 is MNHEY, CDR2 SVGEGT. The CDR3 has 14 residues. CDR3 protein: CASSYLAVGETQYF. In DNA form, the CDR3 reads TGTGCCAGCAGTTATCTAGCGGTGGGGGAGACCCAGTACTTC.

This chain links TRBV7-9 with TRBJ2-7, with TRBD2 matching over 8 bases. Per the germline V gene, CDR1 is SEHNR and CDR2 is FQNEAQ (reference sequence). The CDR3 spans 12 residues. The CDR3 nucleotides are TGTGTCGTAGAGCGGGGGAAAGACGAGCAGTACGTC. Translated, it gives CVVERGKDEQYV.